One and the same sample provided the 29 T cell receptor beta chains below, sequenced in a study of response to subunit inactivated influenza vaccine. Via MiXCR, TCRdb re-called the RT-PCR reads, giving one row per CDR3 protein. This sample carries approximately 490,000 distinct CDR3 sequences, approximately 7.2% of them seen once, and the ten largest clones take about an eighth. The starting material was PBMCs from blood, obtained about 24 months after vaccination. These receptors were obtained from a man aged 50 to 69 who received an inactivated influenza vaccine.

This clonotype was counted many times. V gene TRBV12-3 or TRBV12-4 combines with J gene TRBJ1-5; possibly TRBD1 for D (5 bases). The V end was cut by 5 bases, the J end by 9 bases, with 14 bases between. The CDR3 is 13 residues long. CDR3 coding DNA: TGTGCCAGCAGTCCCAGTCCTGGGGGGCCCCAGCATTTT. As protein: CASSPSPGGPQHF.

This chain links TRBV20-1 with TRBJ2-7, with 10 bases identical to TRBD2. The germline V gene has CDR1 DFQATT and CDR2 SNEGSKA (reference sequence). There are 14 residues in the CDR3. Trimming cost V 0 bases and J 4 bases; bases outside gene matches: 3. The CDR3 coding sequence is TGCAGTGCTAGAGAGCCAGCGGGGGGGTACGAGCAGTACTTC. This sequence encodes CSAREPAGGYEQYF.

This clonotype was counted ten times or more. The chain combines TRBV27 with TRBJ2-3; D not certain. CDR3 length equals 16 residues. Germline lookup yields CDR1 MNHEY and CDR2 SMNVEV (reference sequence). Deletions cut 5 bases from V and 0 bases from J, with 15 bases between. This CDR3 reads CASSLGRSLSTDTQYF. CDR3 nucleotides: TGTGCCAGCAGTCTAGGGCGCAGTTTGAGCACAGATACGCAGTATTTT.

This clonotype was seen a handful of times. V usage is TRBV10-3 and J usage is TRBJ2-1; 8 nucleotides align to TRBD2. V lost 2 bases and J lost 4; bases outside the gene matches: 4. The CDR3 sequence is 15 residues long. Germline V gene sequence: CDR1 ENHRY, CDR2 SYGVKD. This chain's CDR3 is CAISERGGSYNEQFF. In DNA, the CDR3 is TGTGCCATCAGTGAGCGGGGGGGCAGTTACAATGAGCAGTTCTTC.

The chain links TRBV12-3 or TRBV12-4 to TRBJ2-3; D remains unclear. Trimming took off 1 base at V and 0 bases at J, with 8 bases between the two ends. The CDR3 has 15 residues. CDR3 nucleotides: TGTGCCAGCAGTTTAGTCGGGTATAGCACAGATACGCAGTATTTT. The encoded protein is CASSLVGYSTDTQYF.

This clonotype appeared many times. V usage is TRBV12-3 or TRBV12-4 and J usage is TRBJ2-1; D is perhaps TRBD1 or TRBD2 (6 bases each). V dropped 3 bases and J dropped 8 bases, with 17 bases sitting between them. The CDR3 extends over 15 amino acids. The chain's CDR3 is CASSFPGKGGHEQFF. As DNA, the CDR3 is TGTGCCAGCAGTTTCCCCGGTAAGGGGGGCCATGAGCAGTTCTTC.

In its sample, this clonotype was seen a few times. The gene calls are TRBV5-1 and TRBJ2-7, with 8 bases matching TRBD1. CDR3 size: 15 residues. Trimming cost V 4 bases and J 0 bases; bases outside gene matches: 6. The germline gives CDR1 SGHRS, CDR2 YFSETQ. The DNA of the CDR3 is TGCGCCAGCAGCCCCCGGACAGGGAACTCCTACGAGCAGTACTTC. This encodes CASSPRTGNSYEQYF.

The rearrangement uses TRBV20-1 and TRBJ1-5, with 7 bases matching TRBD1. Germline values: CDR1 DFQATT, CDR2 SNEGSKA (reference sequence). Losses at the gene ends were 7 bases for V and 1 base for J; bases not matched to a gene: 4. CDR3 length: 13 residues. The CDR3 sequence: CSGLTGSNQPQHF. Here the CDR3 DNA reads TGCAGTGGACTGACAGGGAGCAATCAGCCCCAGCATTTT.

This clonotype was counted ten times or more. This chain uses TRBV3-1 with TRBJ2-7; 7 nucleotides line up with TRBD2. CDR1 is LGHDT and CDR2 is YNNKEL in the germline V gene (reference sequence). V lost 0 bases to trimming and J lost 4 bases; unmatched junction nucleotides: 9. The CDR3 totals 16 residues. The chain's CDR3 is CASSQEGGRSVYEQYF. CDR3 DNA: TGTGCCAGCAGCCAAGAGGGCGGGAGATCGGTGTACGAGCAGTACTTC.

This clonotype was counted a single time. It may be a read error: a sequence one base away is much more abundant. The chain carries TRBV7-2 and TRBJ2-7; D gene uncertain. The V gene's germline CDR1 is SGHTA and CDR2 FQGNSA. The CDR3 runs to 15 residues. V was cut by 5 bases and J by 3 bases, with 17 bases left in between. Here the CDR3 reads CASSRDATPFYEQYF. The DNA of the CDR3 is TGTGCCAGCAGCCGAGACGCCACGCCATTCTACGAGCAGTACTTC.

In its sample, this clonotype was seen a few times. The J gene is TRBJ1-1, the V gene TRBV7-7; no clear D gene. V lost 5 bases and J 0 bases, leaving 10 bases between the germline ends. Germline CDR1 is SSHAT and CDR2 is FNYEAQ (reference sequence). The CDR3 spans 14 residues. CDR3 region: CASSPETLNTEAFF. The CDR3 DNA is TGTGCCAGCAGCCCAGAGACCCTGAACACTGAAGCTTTCTTT.

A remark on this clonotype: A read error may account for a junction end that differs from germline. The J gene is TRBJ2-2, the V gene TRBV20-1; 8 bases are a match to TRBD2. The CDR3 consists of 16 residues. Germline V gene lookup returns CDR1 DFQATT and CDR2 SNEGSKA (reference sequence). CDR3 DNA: TGCAGCGCTAGAGGCCGGGGGGGGAGGAACACCGGGGAGCTGTTTTTT. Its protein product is CSARGRGGRNTGELFF.

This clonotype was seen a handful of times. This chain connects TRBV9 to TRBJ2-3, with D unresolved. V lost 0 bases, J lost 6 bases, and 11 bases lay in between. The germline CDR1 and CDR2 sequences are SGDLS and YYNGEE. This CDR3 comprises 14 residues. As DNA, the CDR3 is TGTGCCAGCAGCGTAGCGGGCAGTCCCGATACGCAGTATTTT. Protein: CASSVAGSPDTQYF.

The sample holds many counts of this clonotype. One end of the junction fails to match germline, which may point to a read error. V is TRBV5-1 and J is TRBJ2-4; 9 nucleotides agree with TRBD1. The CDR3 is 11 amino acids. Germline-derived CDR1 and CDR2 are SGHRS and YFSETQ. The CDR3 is CASSMGQGWDF. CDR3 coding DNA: TGCGCCAGCAGCATGGGACAGGGATGGGACTTC.

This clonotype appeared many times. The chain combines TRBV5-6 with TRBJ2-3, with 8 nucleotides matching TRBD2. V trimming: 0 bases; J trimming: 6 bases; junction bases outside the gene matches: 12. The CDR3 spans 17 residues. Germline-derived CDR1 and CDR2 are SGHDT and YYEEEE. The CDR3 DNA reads TGTGCCAGCAGCTTGGCAGGTAGCGGGGTCCGTGGGGATACGCAGTATTTT. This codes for CASSLAGSGVRGDTQYF.

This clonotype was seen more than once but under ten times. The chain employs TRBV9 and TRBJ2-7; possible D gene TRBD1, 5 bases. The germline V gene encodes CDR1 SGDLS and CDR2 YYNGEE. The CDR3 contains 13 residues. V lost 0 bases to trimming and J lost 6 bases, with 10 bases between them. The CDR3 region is CASSVGGQGEQYF. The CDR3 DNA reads TGTGCCAGCAGCGTAGGAGGACAAGGCGAGCAGTACTTC.

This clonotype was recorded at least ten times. CDR3 sequence reads: CSARRQEFISYNEQFF. The CDR3 DNA is TGCAGTGCTAGGAGGCAGGAGTTCATTTCCTACAATGAGCAGTTCTTC. This sequence joins TRBV20-1 and TRBJ2-1; D gene ambiguous. This CDR3 comprises 16 residues. V was pared by 3 bases and J by 1 base, with 16 bases between. Germline values: CDR1 DFQATT, CDR2 SNEGSKA (reference sequence).

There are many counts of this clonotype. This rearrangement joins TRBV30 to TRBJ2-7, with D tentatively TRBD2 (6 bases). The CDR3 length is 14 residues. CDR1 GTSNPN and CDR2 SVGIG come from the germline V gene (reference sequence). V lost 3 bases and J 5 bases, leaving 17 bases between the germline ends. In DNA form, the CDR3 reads TGTGCCTGGAGACAGCTAGTTAGCGGCCACGAGCAGTACTTC. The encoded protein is CAWRQLVSGHEQYF.

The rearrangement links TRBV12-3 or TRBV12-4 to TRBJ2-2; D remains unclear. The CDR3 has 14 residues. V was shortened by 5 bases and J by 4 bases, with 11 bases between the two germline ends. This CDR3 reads CASSQRPPTGELFF. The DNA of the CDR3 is TGTGCCAGCAGTCAACGGCCACCCACCGGGGAGCTGTTTTTT.

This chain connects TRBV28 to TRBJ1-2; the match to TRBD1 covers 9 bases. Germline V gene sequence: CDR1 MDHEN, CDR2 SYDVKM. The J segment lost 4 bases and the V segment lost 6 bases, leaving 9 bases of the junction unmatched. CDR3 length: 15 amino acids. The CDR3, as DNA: TGTGCCAGCAGCGAGACCACGGACAGGGGCTATGGCTACACCTTC. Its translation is CASSETTDRGYGYTF.

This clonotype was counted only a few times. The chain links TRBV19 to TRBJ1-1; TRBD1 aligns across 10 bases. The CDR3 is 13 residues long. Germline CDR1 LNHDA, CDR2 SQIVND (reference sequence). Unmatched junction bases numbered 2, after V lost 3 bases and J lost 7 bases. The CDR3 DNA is TGTGCCAGTAGTATGTGGGACAGGGGTGAAGCTTTCTTT. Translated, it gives CASSMWDRGEAFF.

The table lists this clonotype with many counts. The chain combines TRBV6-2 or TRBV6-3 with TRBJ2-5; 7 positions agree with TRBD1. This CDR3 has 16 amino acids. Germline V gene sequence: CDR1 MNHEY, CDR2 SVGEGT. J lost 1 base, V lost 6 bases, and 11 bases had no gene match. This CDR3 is CASRLPTGILQETQYF. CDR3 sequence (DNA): TGTGCCAGCAGACTCCCGACAGGGATACTCCAAGAGACCCAGTACTTC.

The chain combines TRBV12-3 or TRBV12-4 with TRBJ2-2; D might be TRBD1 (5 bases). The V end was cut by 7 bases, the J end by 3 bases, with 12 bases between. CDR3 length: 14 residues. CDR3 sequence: CASNVGADTGELFF. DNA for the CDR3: TGTGCCAGCAACGTTGGGGCCGACACCGGGGAGCTGTTTTTT.

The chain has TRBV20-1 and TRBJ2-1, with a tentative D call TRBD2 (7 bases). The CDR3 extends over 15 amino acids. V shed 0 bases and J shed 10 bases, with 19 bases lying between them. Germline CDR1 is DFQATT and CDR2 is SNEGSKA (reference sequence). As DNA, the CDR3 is TGCAGTGCTAGAGATCTAGCGGCCTGGCAGGGGGAGCAGTTCTTC. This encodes CSARDLAAWQGEQFF.

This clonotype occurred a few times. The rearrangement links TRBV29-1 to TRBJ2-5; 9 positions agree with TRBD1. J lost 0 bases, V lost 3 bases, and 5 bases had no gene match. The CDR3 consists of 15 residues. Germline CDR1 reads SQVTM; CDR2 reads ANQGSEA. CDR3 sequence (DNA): TGCAGCGTTGACGGGACAGGGAAGTACCAAGAGACCCAGTACTTC. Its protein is CSVDGTGKYQETQYF.

This CDR3 is CASSEEIVSYEQYF. The CDR3, as DNA: TGTGCCAGCAGTGAAGAAATAGTCTCCTACGAGCAGTACTTC. The chain combines TRBV6-1 with TRBJ2-7, with unresolved D. The CDR3 has 14 amino acids. The V end lost 1 base, the J end lost 0 bases, and 7 bases lay between the germline ends. The germline V gene encodes CDR1 MNHNS and CDR2 SASEGT.

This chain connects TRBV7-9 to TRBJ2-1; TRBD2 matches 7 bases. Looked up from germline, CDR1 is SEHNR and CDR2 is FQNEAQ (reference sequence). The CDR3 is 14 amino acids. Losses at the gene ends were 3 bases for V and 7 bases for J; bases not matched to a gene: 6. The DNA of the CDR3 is TGTGCCAGCAGCTTCCGGGGGGATTTGAATGAGCAGTTCTTC. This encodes CASSFRGDLNEQFF. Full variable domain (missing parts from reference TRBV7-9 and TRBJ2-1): DTGVSQNPRHKITKRGQNVTFRCDPISEHNRLYWYRQTLGQGPEFLTYFQNEAQLEKSRLLSDRFSAERPKGSFSTLEIQRTEQGDSAMYLCASSFRGDLNEQFFGPGTRLTVL.

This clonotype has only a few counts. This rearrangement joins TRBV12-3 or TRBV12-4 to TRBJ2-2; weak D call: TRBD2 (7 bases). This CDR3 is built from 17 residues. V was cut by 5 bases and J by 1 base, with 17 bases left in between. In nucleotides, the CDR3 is TGTGCCAGCAGTATCGGGGGGCGGGGTATGAACACCGGGGAGCTGTTTTTT. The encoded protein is CASSIGGRGMNTGELFF.

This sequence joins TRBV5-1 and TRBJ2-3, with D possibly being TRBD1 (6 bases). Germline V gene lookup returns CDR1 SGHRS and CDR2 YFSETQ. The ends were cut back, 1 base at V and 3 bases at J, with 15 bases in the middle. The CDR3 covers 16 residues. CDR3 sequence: CASSLFLGALTDTQYF. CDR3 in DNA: TGCGCCAGCAGCTTGTTCCTGGGGGCTTTGACAGATACGCAGTATTTT.